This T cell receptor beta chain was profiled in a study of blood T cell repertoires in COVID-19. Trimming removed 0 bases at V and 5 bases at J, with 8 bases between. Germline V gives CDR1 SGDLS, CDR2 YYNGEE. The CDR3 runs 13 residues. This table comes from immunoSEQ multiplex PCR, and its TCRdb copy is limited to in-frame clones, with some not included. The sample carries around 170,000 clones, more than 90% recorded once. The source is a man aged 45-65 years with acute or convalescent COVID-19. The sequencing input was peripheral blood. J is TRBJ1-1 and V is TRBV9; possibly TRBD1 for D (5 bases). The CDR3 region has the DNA TGTGCCAGCAGCGTAGACCAGGGTACTGAAGCTTTCTTT. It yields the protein CASSVDQGTEAFF.